Listed below are T cell receptor beta chains from one sample, sequenced in a study of T cells in Graves' hyperthyroidism and ophthalmopathy. TCRdb reanalysed the multiplex PCR reads using MiXCR and keeps one entry per CDR3 protein. The sample records about 350,000 distinct CDR3 sequences, approximately 15% being singletons. The source material was blood. The source of these receptors is a woman in her 30s with Graves' hyperthyroidism. Both conserved end residues are part of each CDR3. Fields, in order: clone size, J gene, V gene, D gene, CDR3 DNA, CDR3 protein. The D gene is left open where the match is weak. Size is omitted from some rows. Given values are once, few, many or a class for expanded clones.

>.|TRBJ2-1|TRBV3-2|.
TGTGCCAGCAGCCTCCTGCTTGGGGGAGGTGTCCCTGAGCAGTTCTTC
CASSLLLGGGVPEQFF
>many|TRBJ2-6|TRBV20-1|TRBD1
TGCAGTGCTTTCACAGGGGATGGGGCCAACGTCCTGACTTTC
CSAFTGDGANVLTF
>.|TRBJ1-6|TRBV7-3|.
TGTGCCAGCAGCTCCGGGGTGGATTCACCCCTCCACTTT
CASSSGVDSPLHF
>few|TRBJ2-1|TRBV7-8|TRBD2
TGTGCCAGCAGCTTGATAAGGGCTAGCGGGAGACGAGAGCAGTTCTTC
CASSLIRASGRREQFF
>many|TRBJ2-1|TRBV28|.
TGTGCCAGCAGTCGACTTCTCGGGGAGCAGTTCTTC
CASSRLLGEQFF
>many|TRBJ1-4|TRBV27|.
TGTGCCAGCAGTCGGGAGGGGGTTGGCGCTAATGAAAAACTGTTTTTT
CASSREGVGANEKLFF
>.|TRBJ2-2|TRBV10-3|TRBD2
TGTGCCAGCGCTGCCGGGACTAGCGGGTCGGGGCTGTTTTTT
CASAAGTSGSGLFF
>.|TRBJ2-5|TRBV7-8|.
TGTGCCAGCAGTTTAGGGCGCGGGGCCGTCATGGAGACCCAGTACTTC
CASSLGRGAVMETQYF
>.|TRBJ1-3|TRBV30|.
TGTGCCTGGAACGGAATAGGGTACTCTGGAAACACCATATATTTT
CAWNGIGYSGNTIYF
>many|TRBJ1-1|TRBV13|.
TGTGCCAGCAGCTTTGTGCTGAACACTGAAGCTTTCTTT
CASSFVLNTEAFF
>many|TRBJ1-4|TRBV2|.
TGTGCCAGCAGATTCGAGACAGGTGACGAAAAACTGTTTTTT
CASRFETGDEKLFF
>many|TRBJ2-5|TRBV29-1|TRBD2
TGCAGCGTAAGCGGGAGGGCCGGGGAGACCCAGTACTTC
CSVSGRAGETQYF
>many|TRBJ2-7|TRBV11-2|TRBD2
TGTGCCAGCAAGCGGGAGACCTACGAGCAGTACTTC
CASKRETYEQYF
>many|TRBJ2-1|TRBV28|.
TGTGCCAGCAGGACCGGGGGGCCGGGGCACAATGAGCAGTTCTTC
CASRTGGPGHNEQFF
>.|TRBJ1-6|TRBV9|TRBD1
TGTGCCAGCAATGGGACAGGTTATTCACCCCTCCACTTT
CASNGTGYSPLHF
>many|TRBJ2-3|TRBV2|.
TGTGCCAGAGCAGGGCTGGGGACAGATACGCAGTATTTT
CARAGLGTDTQYF
>many|TRBJ1-5|TRBV2|.
TGTGCCAGCAGGGAAGGAGGGAGCAATCAGCCCCAGCATTTT
CASREGGSNQPQHF
>.|TRBJ2-3|TRBV19|.
TGTGCCAGTGGGCCGGTCGGGGCGGATACGCAGTATTTT
CASGPVGADTQYF
>few|TRBJ2-1|TRBV20-1|TRBD2
TGCAGTGCCAACGGGGAGGGTAGCGGGAGAGAGAATGAGCAGTTCTTC
CSANGEGSGRENEQFF
>.|TRBJ2-7|TRBV7-2|.
TGTGCCAGCAGGTCTGGAAGCATGGGCTACGAGCAGTACTTC
CASRSGSMGYEQYF
>many|TRBJ1-2|TRBV12-3/TRBV12-4|.
TGTGCCAGCAAAGTCGGGGGCGGCTACACCTTC
CASKVGGGYTF
>many|TRBJ1-5|TRBV5-1|.
TGCGCCAGCAGCCTGGTCGGGGGGCGAAATCAGCCCCAGCATTTT
CASSLVGGRNQPQHF
>few|TRBJ2-7|TRBV4-1|.
TGCGCCAGCAGCCAGGGTGTCGTCTCCGAGCAGTACTTC
CASSQGVVSEQYF
>many|TRBJ2-5|TRBV13|TRBD2
TGTGCCAGCAGCCCCGGAGGTAGCGGGAGAGAGACCCAGTACTTC
CASSPGGSGRETQYF
>.|TRBJ2-3|TRBV19|.
TGTGCCAGTAGTTCCCGACAGAAGACTAGCACAGATACGCAGTATTTT
CASSSRQKTSTDTQYF
>many|TRBJ2-7|TRBV19|.
TGTGCAAGTAGCCCGGGGGAAGAGCAGTACTTC
CASSPGEEQYF
>.|TRBJ1-5|TRBV24-1|.
TGTGCCAGCAGCCAGGGGCCTCCCCAGCATTTT
CASSQGPPQHF
>few|TRBJ2-1|TRBV12-3/TRBV12-4|TRBD2
TGTGCCAGCAACCACCCTCCTAGCGGGATGTACGATGAGCAGTTCTTC
CASNHPPSGMYDEQFF
>many|TRBJ1-5|TRBV6-1|TRBD1
TGTGCCAGCAGTCTGGGACAGGTGTATCAGCCCCAGCATTTT
CASSLGQVYQPQHF
>many|TRBJ2-7|TRBV13|TRBD1
TGTGCCAGTAGACAGGGATTCACCTACGAGCAGTACTTC
CASRQGFTYEQYF
>.|TRBJ1-2|TRBV5-4|.
TGTGCCAGCAGCTTGTTGGGAGACAGTTTCTATGGCTACACCTTC
CASSLLGDSFYGYTF
>.|TRBJ2-5|TRBV9|TRBD2
TGTGCCAGCAGCGCCGAGGGAGGGCTGAAAGAGACCCAGTACTTC
CASSAEGGLKETQYF
>many|TRBJ1-1|TRBV20-1|.
TGCAGTGCTAGGCTGGCAGGTGGCTTTGAAGCTTTCTTT
CSARLAGGFEAFF
>.|TRBJ2-3|TRBV20-1|.
TGCAGTGCTTTGAGGGGCGGCACAGATACGCAGTATTTT
CSALRGGTDTQYF
>many|TRBJ2-3|TRBV29-1|TRBD1
TGCAGCGTTGACCAGGGGGCAGATACGCAGTATTTT
CSVDQGADTQYF
>.|TRBJ2-1|TRBV7-3|TRBD1
TGTGCCAGCAGCCCAGGACAGGGTACCTACAATGAGCAGTTCTTC
CASSPGQGTYNEQFF
>few|TRBJ2-7|TRBV27|.
TGTGCCAGCAGGAGTTACAGGTCAAGCTCCTACGAGCAGTACTTC
CASRSYRSSSYEQYF
>.|TRBJ2-7|TRBV20-1|.
TGCAGTGCTAGACGAGGGAACTACGAGCAGTACTTC
CSARRGNYEQYF
>few|TRBJ1-4|TRBV28|TRBD1
TGTGCCAGCAGTTCCCTGACAGCCCAGGGGAAAGGGGGCGAAAAACTGTTTTTT
CASSSLTAQGKGGEKLFF
>many|TRBJ2-7|TRBV7-9|.
TGTGCCAGCATCAGAGACGGGGCCTACGAGCAGTACTTC
CASIRDGAYEQYF
>many|TRBJ2-3|TRBV3-1|TRBD1
TGTGCCAGCAGCCCGGGACAGGGGAGCACAGATACGCAGTATTTT
CASSPGQGSTDTQYF
>.|TRBJ2-7|TRBV9|TRBD2
TGTGCCAGCAGCGCAGACGGCGGGAGGGGAAACGAGCAGTACTTC
CASSADGGRGNEQYF
>.|TRBJ1-1|TRBV12-3/TRBV12-4|.
TGTGCCAGTTCGACACAGGGCTACACTGAAGCTTTCTTT
CASSTQGYTEAFF
>.|TRBJ1-4|TRBV14|.
TGTGCCAGCAGCCTCGCGAGGATCGGTGAAAAACTGTTTTTT
CASSLARIGEKLFF
>.|TRBJ2-1|TRBV19|.
TGTGCCAGCGGAGCCTCCTGGGGGGCTAATGAGCAGTTCTTC
CASGASWGANEQFF